This TCR beta chain stems from a study of T cell responses to AZD1222 COVID-19 vaccine. The CDR3 loop spans 13 amino acids. CDR1 is SNHLY and CDR2 is FYNNEI in the germline V gene. Trimming removed 4 bases at V and 5 bases at J, with 11 bases between. TCRdb keeps only in-frame clones here, not all; method: immunoSEQ multiplex PCR. The table has 100,000 to 150,000 clones, roughly 93% seen once; the top ten hold approximately 0.98%. This sequence originates from an adult who received the AZD1222 COVID-19 vaccine. The specimen comprised peripheral blood, sampled 28 days after the second AZD1222 dose. The gene calls are TRBV2 and TRBJ2-5, with D unclear. The CDR3 DNA reads TGTGCCAGCAGTGGGGAAGGGTCGGAGACCCAGTACTTC. It translates to CASSGEGSETQYF.